This T cell receptor (beta chain) was obtained from a study of blood T cell repertoires in COVID-19. Study-wide background: Acute and convalescent COVID-19 specimens originated in the United States, Italy and Spain. The cDNA or gDNA used as material had been derived from T cells, B-cell-depleted T cells, or PBMCs.

Original handling: Reference gene primer amplification in the assay estimated nucleated cell counts. The repertoire was sequenced with immunoSEQ multiplex PCR; TCRdb's copy has only in-frame clones and lacks some. V and J calls and clone size are as listed in that table; D and trimming were resolved from the DNA. The table has about half a million clones, around 85% seen once. V dropped 11 bases and J dropped 7; count of bases not matched to a gene: 8. The CDR3 sequence is 12 residues long. Germline V gene data show CDR1 as MNHEY and CDR2 as SVGAGI. The chain joins TRBV6-5 to TRBJ2-1; TRBD2 agrees at 7 bases. The TCR sequence derives from a human donor in a cohort sampled during active COVID-19. Material: peripheral blood. The DNA for the CDR3 is TGTGCCTGCCTGGGCGGGAGAAATGAGCAGTTCTTC. Encoded protein: CACLGGRNEQFF.